One and the same sample provided the 5 T cell receptor beta chains below, sequenced in a study of blood T cells in healthy people across ages (dated by TCRdb to between 2015 and 2016). Receptor libraries were prepared by 5' RACE. Sequencing took place on an Illumina HiSeq 2500. A second PCR of roughly 6 to 11 cycles was performed with a sample-barcoded 5' primer and a J-beta primer mix. TCRdb took the public reads, trimmed them with fastp at Q25, ran MiXCR for clone calling and kept in-frame beta chains. Rows merge per CDR3 protein into single entries with the most common DNA and genes. Recorded for this sample are 2 million or so distinct CDR3 sequences; just under 50% of them occurred a single time. Approximately 2% of the sample goes to the ten largest clones. The material sequenced was blood. The receptors were sampled from a woman aged 40 to 50 in good health.

The chain recombines TRBV7-6 with TRBJ2-3; 9 bases line up with TRBD2. CDR3 size: 17 residues. Germline V CDR1 and CDR2: SGHVS, FNYEAQ. J lost 6 bases, V lost 8 bases, and 18 bases had no gene match. The CDR3 coding sequence is TGTGCCAGCGGAAAAAGCGGGGGGACATTTGTTTCGGATACGCAGTATTTT. Protein product: CASGKSGGTFVSDTQYF. Full variable domain (missing parts from reference TRBV7-6 and TRBJ2-3): GAGVSQSPRYKVTKRGQDVALRCDPISGHVSLYWYRQALGQGPEFLTYFNYEAQQDKSGLPNDRFSAERPEGSISTLTIQRTEQRDSAMYRCASGKSGGTFVSDTQYFGPGTRLTVL.

This clonotype was seen a few times. V is TRBV24-1 and J is TRBJ2-7, with a possible D match to TRBD1 (6 bases). Germline CDR1 and CDR2: KGHDR and SFDVKD. This CDR3 has 14 amino acids. V gave up 4 bases and J gave up 2 bases, with 11 bases separating them. CDR3 coding DNA: TGTGCCACCAGTGACCTCGACAGGCCCTACGAGCAGTACTTC. The encoded protein is CATSDLDRPYEQYF.

This rearrangement joins TRBV2 to TRBJ2-5; TRBD1 agrees at 11 bases. The J segment lost 0 bases and the V segment lost 8 bases, leaving 11 bases of the junction unmatched. The CDR3 has 17 amino acids. Germline V gene lookup returns CDR1 SNHLY and CDR2 FYNNEI. The chain's CDR3 is CASHTPGQGVDQETQYF. CDR3 bases: TGTGCCAGCCACACTCCGGGACAGGGGGTAGACCAAGAGACCCAGTACTTC.

This chain uses TRBV7-8 with TRBJ2-5, with D possibly matching TRBD1 (5 bases). Germline V gives CDR1 SGHVS, CDR2 FQNEAQ. Trimming took 6 bases from V and 2 from J, leaving 13 bases between them. The CDR3 totals 14 residues. The CDR3: CASRHPGYQETQYF. The CDR3 DNA is TGTGCCAGCAGACATCCAGGGTATCAAGAGACCCAGTACTTC.

Only a few counts were recorded for this clonotype. The gene calls are TRBV7-9 and TRBJ2-5, with 8 bases that match TRBD2. With V trimmed by 2 bases and J by 5 bases, 10 bases remained unmatched. This CDR3 is built from 16 residues. The germline CDR1 and CDR2 sequences are SEHNR and FQNEAQ (reference sequence). The DNA of the CDR3 is TGTGCCAGCAGCTTACGTGGACTAGCCAGTACGGAGACCCAGTACTTC. Encoded protein: CASSLRGLASTETQYF.